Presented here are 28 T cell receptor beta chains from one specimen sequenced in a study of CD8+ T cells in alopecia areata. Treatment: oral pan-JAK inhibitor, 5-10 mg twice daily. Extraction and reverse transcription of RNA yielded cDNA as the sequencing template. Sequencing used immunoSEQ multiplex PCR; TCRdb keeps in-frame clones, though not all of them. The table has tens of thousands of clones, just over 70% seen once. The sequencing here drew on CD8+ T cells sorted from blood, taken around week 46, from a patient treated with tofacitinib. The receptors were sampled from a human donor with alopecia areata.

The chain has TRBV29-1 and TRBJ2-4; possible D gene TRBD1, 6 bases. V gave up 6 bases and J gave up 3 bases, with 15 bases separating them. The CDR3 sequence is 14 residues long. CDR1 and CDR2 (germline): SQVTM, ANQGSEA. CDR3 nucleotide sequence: TGCAGCGTAAAGGGGGAATCCGGCAAAAACATTCAGTACTTC. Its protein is CSVKGESGKNIQYF.

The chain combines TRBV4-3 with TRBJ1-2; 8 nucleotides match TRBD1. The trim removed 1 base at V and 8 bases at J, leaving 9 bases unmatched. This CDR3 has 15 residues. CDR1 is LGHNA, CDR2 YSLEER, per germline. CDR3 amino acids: CASSQVISGGEGYTF. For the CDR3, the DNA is TGCGCCAGCAGCCAAGTTATATCAGGGGGCGAAGGCTACACCTTC.

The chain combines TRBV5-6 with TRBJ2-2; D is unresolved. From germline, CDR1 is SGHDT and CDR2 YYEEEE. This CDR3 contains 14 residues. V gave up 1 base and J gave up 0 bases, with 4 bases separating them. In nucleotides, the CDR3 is TGTGCCAGCAGCTTGTATACGAACACCGGGGAGCTGTTTTTT. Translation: CASSLYTNTGELFF.

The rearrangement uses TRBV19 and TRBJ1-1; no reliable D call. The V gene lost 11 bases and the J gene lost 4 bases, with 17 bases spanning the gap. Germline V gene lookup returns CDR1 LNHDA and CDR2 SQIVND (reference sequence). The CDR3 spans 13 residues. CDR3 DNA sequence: TGTGCCGCAGGCGGATTCAGACCCACTGAAGCTTTCTTT. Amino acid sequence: CAAGGFRPTEAFF.

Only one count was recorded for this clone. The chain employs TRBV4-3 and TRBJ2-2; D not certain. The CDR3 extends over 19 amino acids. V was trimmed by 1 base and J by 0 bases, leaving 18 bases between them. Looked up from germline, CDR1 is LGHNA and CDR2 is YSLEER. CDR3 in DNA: TGCGCCAGCAGCCAAGTCCTTGCTAGGGCAGACCCGAACACCGGGGAGCTGTTTTTT. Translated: CASSQVLARADPNTGELFF.

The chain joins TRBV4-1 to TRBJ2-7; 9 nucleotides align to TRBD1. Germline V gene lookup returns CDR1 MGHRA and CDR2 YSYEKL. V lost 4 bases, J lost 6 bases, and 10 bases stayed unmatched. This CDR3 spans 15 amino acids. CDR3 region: CASSLTWDRVSEQYF. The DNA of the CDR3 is TGCGCCAGCAGCCTGACCTGGGACAGGGTATCCGAGCAGTACTTC.

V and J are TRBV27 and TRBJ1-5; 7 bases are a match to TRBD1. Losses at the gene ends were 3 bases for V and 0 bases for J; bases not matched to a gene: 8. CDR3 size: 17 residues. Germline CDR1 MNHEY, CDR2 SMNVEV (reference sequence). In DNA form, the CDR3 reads TGTGCCAGCAGTTTGACAGGGATGATATATAGCAATCAGCCCCAGCATTTT. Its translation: CASSLTGMIYSNQPQHF.

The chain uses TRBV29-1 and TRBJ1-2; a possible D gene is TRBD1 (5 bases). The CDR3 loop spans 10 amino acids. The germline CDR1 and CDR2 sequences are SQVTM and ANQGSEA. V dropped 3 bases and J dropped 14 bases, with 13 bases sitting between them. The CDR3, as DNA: TGCAGCGTTGAGACCGGGACGCGGACCTTC. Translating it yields CSVETGTRTF.

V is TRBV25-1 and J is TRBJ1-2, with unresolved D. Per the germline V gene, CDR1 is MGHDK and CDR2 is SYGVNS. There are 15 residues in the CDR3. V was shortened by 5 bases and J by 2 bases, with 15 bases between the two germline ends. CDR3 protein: CASSSDKVSNYGYTF. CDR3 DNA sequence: TGTGCCAGCAGTTCCGATAAGGTCTCAAACTATGGCTACACCTTC.

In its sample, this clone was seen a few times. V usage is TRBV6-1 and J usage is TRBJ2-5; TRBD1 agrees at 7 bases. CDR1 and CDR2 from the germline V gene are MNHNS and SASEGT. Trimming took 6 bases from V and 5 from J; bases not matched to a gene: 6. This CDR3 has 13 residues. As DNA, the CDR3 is TGTGCCAGCAGAGAGGGGGCAAGGGAGACCCAGTACTTC. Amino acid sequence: CASREGARETQYF.

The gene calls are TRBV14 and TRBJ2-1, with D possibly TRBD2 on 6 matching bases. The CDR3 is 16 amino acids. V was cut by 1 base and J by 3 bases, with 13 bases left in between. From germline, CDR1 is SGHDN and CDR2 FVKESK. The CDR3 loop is CASSQVPGGVYNEQFF. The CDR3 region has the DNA TGTGCCAGCAGCCAAGTCCCCGGCGGGGTCTACAATGAGCAGTTCTTC. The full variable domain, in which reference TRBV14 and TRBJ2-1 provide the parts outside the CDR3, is EAGVTQFPSHSVIEKGQTVTLRCDPISGHDNLYWYRRVMGKEIKFLLHFVKESKQDESGMPNNRFLAERTGGTYSTLKVQPAELEDSGVYFCASSQVPGGVYNEQFFGPGTRLTVL.

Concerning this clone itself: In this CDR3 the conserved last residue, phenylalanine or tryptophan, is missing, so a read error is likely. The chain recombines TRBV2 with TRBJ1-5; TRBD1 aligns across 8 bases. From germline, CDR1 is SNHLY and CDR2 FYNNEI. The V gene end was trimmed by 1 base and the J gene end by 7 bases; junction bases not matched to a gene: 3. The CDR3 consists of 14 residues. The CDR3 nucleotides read TGTGCCAGCAGTGAAGGGACAGGGTGGCAGCCCCAGCATCTT. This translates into CASSEGTGWQPQHL.

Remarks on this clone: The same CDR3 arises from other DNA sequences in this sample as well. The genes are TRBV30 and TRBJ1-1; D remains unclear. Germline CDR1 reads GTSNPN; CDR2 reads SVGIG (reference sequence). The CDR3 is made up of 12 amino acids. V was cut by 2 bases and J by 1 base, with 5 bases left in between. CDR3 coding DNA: TGTGCCTGGAGTTCCGGGAACACTGAAGCTTTCTTT. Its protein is CAWSSGNTEAFF.

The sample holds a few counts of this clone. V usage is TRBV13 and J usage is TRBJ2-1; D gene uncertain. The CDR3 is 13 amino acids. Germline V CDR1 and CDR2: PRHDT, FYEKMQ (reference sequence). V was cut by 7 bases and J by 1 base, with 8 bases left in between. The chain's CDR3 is CASTQRSYNEQFF. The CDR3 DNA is TGTGCCAGCACCCAGAGGTCCTACAATGAGCAGTTCTTC.

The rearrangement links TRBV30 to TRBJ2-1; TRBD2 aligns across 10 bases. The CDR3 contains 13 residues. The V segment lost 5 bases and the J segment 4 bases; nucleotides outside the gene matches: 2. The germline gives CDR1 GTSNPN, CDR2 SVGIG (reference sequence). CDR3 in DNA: TGTGCCTGGGAAGCGGGGGGGTACAATGAGCAGTTCTTC. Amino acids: CAWEAGGYNEQFF.

CDR3 loop: CASKPGQGRYNEQFF. The CDR3 DNA sequence: TGTGCCAGCAAACCGGGACAGGGGAGGTACAATGAGCAGTTCTTC. The rearrangement links TRBV27 to TRBJ2-1; the match to TRBD1 covers 10 bases. The CDR3 length is 15 residues. Per germline, CDR1 MNHEY and CDR2 SMNVEV (reference sequence). The V gene end was trimmed by 7 bases and the J gene end by 4 bases; junction bases not matched to a gene: 7.

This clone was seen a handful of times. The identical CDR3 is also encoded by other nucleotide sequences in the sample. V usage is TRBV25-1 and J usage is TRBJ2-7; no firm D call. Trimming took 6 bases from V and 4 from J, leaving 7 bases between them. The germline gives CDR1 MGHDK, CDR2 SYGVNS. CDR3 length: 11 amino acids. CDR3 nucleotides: TGTGCCAGCAGGATAGGTTACGAGCAGTACTTC. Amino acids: CASRIGYEQYF.

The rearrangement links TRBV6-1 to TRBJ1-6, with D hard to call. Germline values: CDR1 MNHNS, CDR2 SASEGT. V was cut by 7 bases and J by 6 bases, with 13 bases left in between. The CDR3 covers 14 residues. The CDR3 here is CASTRRDPNSPLHF. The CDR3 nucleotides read TGTGCCAGCACCAGGCGTGATCCTAATTCACCCCTCCACTTT.

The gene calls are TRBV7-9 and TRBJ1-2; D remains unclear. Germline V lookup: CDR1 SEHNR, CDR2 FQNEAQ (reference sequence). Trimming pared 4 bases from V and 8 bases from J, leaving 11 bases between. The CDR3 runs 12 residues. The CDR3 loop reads CASSSGVGGYTF. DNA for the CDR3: TGTGCCAGCAGCTCCGGGGTAGGGGGCTACACCTTC.

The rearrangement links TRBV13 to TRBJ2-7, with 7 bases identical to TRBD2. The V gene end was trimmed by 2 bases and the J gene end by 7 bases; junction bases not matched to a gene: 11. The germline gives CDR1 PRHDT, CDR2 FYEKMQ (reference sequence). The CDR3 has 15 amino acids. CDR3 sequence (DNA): TGTGCCAGCAGCTTAACTAGCGTTACTGGGGAGGAGCAGTACTTC. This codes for CASSLTSVTGEEQYF.

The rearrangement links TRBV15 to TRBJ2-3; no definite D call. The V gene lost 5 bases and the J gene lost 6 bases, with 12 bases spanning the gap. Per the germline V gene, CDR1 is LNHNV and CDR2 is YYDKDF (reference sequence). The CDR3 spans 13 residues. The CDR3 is CATSADVMDTQYF. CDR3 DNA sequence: TGTGCCACCAGCGCAGATGTGATGGATACGCAGTATTTT.

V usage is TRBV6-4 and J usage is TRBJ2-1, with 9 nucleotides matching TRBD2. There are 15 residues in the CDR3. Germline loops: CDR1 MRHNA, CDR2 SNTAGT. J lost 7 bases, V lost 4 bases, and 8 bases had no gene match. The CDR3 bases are TGTGCCAGCAGTGGATCCGCGGGGGGGTCGAATGAGCAGTTCTTC. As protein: CASSGSAGGSNEQFF.

The CDR3 is CAISDTGDEAFF. The DNA for the CDR3 is TGTGCCATCAGTGATACAGGGGATGAAGCTTTCTTT. This sequence joins TRBV10-3 and TRBJ1-1; 7 nucleotides line up with TRBD1. The CDR3 length is 12 residues. Germline V lookup: CDR1 ENHRY, CDR2 SYGVKD. V lost 3 bases to trimming and J lost 7 bases; unmatched junction nucleotides: 2.

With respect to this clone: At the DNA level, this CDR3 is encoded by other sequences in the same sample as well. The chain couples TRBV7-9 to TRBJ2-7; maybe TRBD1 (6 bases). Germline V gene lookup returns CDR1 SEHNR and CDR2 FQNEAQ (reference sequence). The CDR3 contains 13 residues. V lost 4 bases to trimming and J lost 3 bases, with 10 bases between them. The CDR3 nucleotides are TGTGCCAGCAGCTCCGGACAGAGCTACGAGCAGTACTTC. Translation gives CASSSGQSYEQYF. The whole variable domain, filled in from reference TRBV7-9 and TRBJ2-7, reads DTGVSQNPRHKITKRGQNVTFRCDPISEHNRLYWYRQTLGQGPEFLTYFQNEAQLEKSRLLSDRFSAERPKGSFSTLEIQRTEQGDSAMYLCASSSGQSYEQYFGPGTRLTVT.

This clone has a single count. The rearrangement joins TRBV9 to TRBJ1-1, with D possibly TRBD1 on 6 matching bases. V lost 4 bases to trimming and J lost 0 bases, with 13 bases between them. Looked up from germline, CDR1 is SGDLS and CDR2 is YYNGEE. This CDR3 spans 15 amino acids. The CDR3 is CASSPTQGVNTEAFF. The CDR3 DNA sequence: TGTGCCAGCAGCCCGACACAGGGAGTGAACACTGAAGCTTTCTTT.

The CDR3 protein is CASSLEQGVDEQYF. Written as DNA, the CDR3 is TGTGCCAGCAGCTTAGAACAGGGTGTTGACGAGCAGTACTTC. This rearrangement joins TRBV7-9 to TRBJ2-7; a weak D match, TRBD1 (6 bases). CDR1 SEHNR and CDR2 FQNEAQ come from the germline V gene (reference sequence). Trimming removed 1 base at V and 5 bases at J, with 12 bases between. CDR3 length: 14 amino acids.

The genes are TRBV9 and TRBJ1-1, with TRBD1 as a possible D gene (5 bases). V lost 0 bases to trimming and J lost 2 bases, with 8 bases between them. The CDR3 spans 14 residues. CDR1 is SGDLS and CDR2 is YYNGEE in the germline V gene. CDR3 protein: CASSVGRDNTEAFF. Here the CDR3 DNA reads TGTGCCAGCAGCGTAGGCAGGGATAACACTGAAGCTTTCTTT. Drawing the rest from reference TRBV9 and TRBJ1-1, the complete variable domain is DSGVTQTPKHLITATGQRVTLRCSPRSGDLSVYWYQQSLDQGLQFLIQYYNGEERAKGNILERFSAQQFPDLHSELNLSSLELGDSALYFCASSVGRDNTEAFFGQGTRLTVV.

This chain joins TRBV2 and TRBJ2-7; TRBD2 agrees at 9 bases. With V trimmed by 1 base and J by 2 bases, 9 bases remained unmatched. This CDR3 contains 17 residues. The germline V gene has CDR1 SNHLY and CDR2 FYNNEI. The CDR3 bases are TGTGCCAGCAGTGAAGGAGAGACTAGCGGCGCGACCTACGAGCAGTACTTC. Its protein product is CASSEGETSGATYEQYF.